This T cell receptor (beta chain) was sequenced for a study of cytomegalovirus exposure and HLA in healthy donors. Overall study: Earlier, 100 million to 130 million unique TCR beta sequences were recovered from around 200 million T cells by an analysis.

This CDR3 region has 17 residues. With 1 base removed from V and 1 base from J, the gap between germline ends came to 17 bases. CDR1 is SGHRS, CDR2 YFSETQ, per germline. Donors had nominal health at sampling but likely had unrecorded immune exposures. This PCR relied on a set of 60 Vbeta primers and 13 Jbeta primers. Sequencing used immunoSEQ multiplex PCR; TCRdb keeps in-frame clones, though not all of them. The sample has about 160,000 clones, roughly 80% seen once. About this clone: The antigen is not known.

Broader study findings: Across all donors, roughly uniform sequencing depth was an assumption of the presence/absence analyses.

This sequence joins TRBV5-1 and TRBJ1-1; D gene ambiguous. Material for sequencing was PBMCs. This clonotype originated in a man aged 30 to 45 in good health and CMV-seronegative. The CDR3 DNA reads TGCGCCAGCAGCTTGATGCTGTCGGGGATGGGGAACACTGAAGCTTTCTTT. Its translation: CASSLMLSGMGNTEAFF.